This T cell receptor (beta chain) came from a study of blood T cell repertoires in COVID-19. Looking at the study overall: The United States, Italy and Spain were the sources of the acute and convalescent COVID-19 samples.

The data were produced by immunoSEQ multiplex PCR, yet TCRdb's version contains in-frame clones alone and is incomplete. Seen here are 140,000 to 150,000 clones, 88% observed once, and the top ten hold 1.5% to 2%. V was clipped by 6 bases and J by 6 bases; unmatched bases: 12. This CDR3 comprises 15 residues. Germline CDR1 reads SGHDN; CDR2 reads FVKESK. Sequenced: peripheral blood. The sequence was collected from a woman aged 50 to 65 with acute or convalescent COVID-19. The rearrangement joins TRBV14 to TRBJ2-5, with 8 bases lining up with TRBD2. The CDR3, as DNA: TGTGCCAGCAGTCCCCCCAGCGGGAGTGGAAAGACCCAGTACTTC. This gives the protein CASSPPSGSGKTQYF.